This TCR beta chain comes out of a study of beta chain features in type 1 diabetes. This clone has just a few counts. What it recognizes is unknown. Study findings and constraints: cDNA-based sequencing might over-represent cells highly expressing TCR. Type 1 diabetes patients showed fewer insertions and more deletions at VDJ junctions. Compared with healthy donors, patients appeared to share more similar naive, central memory and regulatory TCRB repertoires.

Researchers reported sorting CD4+ naive, central memory, regulatory and stem cell-like memory cells via CD45RO/CCR7/CD25/CD127/CD95/CD27. Trimming at V came to 6 bases and at J to 6 bases, leaving 2 bases not matched to a gene. Germline lookup yields CDR1 SGHVS and CDR2 FQNEAQ. There are 12 residues in the CDR3. Reverse transcription of all isolated RNA meant that expressed TCRB transcripts were sequenced. The data were produced by immunoSEQ multiplex PCR, yet TCRdb's version contains in-frame clones alone and is incomplete. The sample has 200,000 to 250,000 clones; 7.5% to 10% are singletons. The sequenced material came from naive CD4+ T cells from blood. The chain combines TRBV7-8 with TRBJ2-1, with 7 bases aligning to TRBD1. The sequence was obtained from a woman aged 18 to 35 in good health. The CDR3 is CASSRDSNEQFF. CDR3 nucleotides: TGTGCCAGCAGTCGGGACAGCAATGAGCAGTTCTTC.